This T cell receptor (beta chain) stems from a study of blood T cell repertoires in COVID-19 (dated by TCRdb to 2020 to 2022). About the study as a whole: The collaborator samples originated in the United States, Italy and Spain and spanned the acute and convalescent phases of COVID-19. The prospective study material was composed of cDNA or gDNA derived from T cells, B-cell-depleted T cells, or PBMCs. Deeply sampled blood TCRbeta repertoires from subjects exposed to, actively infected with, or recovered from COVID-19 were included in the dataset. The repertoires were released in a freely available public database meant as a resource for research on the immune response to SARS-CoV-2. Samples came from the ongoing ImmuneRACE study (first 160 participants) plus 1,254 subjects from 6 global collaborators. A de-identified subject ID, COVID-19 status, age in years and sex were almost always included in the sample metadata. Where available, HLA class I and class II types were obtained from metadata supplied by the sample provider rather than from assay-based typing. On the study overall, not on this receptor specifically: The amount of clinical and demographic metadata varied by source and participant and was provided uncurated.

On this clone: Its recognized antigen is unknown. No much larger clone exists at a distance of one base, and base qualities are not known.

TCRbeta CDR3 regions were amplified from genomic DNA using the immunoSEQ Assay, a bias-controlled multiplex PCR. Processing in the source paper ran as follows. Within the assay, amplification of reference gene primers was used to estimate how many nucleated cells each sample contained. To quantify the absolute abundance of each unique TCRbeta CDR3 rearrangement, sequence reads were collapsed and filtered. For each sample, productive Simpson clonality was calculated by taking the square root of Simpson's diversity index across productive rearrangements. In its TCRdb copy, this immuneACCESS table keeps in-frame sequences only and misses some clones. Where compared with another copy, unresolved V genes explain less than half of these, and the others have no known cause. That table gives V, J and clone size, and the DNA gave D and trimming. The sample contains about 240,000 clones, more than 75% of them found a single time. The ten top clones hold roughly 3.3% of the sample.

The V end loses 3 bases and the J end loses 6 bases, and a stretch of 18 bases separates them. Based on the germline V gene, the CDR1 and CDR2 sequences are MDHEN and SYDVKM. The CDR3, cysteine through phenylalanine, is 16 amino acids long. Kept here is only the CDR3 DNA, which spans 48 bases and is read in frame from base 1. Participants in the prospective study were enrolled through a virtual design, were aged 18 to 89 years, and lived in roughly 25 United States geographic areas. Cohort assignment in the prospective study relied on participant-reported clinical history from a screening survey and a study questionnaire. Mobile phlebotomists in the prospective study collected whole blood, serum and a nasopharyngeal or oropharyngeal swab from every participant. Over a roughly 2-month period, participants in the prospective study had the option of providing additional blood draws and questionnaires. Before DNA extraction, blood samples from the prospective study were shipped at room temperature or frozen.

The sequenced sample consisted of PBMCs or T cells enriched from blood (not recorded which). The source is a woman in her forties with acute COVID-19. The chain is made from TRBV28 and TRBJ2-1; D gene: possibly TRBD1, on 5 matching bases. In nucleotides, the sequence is TGTGCCAGCAGTTTCCTCCCAAAAGCCCAGGGCAATGAGCAGTTCTTC. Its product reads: CASSFLPKAQGNEQFF.